The clone carrying this T cell receptor (beta chain) has just a few counts. The sample comes from a study of response to subunit inactivated influenza vaccine. CDR3 length: 15 amino acids. V lost 7 bases to trimming and J lost 3 bases; unmatched junction nucleotides: 5. One entry per CDR3 protein results from TCRdb running MiXCR on the RT-PCR reads. The sample includes roughly 500,000 distinct CDR3 sequences, more than 15% seen only once; the top ten take approximately 3%. This rearrangement joins TRBV12-3 or TRBV12-4 to TRBJ2-2; 10 positions agree with TRBD1. Sequencing used CD4+ T cells sorted from PBMCs, obtained less than 30 months after vaccination. This clonotype was obtained from a man between 45 and 75 years old who received an inactivated influenza vaccine. CDR3 sequence: CASTRTGGDTGELFF. Written as DNA, the CDR3 is TGTGCCAGCACCCGGACAGGGGGAGACACCGGGGAGCTGTTTTTT.